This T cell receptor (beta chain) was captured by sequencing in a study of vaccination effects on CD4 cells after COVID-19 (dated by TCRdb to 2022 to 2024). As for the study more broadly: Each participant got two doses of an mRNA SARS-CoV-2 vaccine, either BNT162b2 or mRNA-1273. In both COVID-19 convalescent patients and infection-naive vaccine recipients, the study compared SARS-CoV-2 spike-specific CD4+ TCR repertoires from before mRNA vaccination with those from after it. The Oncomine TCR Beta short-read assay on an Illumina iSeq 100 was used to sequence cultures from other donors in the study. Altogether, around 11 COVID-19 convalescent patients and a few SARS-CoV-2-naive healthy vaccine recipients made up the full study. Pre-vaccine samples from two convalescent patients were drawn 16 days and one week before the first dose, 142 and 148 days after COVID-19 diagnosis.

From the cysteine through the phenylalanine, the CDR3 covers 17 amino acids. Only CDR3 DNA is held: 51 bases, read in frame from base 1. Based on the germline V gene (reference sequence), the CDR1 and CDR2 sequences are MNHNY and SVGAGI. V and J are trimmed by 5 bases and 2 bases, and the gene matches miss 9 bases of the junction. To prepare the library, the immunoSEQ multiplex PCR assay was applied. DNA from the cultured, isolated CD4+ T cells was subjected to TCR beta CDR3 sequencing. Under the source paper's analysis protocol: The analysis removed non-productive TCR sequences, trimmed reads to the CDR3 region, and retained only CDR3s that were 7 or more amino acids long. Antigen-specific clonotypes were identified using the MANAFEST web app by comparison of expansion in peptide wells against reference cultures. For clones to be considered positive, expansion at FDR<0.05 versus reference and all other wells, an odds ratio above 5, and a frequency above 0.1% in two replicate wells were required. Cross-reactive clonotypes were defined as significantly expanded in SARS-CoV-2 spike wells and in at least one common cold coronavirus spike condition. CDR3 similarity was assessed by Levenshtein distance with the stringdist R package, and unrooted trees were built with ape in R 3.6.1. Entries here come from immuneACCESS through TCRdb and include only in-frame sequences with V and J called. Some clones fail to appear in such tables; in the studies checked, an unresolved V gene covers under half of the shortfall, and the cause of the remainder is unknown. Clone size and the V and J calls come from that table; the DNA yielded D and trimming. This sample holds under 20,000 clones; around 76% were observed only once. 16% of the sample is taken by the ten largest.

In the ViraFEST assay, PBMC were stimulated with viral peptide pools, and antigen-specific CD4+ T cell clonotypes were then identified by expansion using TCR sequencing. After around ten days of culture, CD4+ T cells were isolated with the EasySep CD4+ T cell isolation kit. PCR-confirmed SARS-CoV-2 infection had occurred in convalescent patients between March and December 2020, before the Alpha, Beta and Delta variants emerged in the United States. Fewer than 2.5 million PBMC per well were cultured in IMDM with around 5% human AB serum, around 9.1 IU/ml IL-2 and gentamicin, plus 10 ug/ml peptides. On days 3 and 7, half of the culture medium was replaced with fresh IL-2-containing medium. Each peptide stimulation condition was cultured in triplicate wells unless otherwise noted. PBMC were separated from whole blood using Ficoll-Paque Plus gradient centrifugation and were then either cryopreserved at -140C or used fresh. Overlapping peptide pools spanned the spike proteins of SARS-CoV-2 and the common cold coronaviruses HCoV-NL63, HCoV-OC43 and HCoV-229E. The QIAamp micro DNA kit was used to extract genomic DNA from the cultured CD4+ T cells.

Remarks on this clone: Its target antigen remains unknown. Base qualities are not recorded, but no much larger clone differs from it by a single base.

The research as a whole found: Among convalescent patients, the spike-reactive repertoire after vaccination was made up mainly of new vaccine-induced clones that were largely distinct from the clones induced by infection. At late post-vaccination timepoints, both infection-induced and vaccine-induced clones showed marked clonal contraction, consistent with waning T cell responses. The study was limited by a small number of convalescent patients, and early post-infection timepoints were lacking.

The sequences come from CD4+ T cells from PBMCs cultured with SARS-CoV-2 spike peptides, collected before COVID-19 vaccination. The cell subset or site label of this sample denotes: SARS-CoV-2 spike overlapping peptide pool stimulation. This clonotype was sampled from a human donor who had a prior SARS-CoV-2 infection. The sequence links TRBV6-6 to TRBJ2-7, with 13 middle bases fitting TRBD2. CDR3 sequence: CASSLRLAGGLTYEQYF. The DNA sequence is TGTGCCAGCAGTCTACGACTAGCGGGGGGTTTAACCTACGAGCAGTACTTC.